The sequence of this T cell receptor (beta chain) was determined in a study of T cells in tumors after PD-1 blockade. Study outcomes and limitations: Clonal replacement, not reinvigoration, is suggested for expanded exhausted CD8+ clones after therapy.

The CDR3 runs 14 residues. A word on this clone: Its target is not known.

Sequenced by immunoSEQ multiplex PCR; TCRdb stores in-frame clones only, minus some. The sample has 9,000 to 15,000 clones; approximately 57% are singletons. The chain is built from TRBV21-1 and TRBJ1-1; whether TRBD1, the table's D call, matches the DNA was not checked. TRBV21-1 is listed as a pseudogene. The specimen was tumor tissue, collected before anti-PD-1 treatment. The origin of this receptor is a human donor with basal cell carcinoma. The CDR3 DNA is TGTGCCAGCAGCGACAGGACAGGGGACACTGAAGCTTTCTTT. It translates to CASSDRTGDTEAFF.